These 22 T cell receptor beta chains were all obtained from the same sample, sequenced in a study of cytomegalovirus exposure and HLA in healthy donors. 13 Jbeta primers and 60 Vbeta primers were used for the PCR. The repertoire was sequenced with immunoSEQ multiplex PCR; TCRdb's copy has only in-frame clones and lacks some. This sample has approximately 120,000 clones; roughly 74% occur once, and the top ten carry about 4%. The source material was PBMCs. These receptors were taken from a woman in her forties or fifties in good health and CMV-seropositive.

The chain carries TRBV6-1 and TRBJ1-6, with D tentatively TRBD1 (5 bases). CDR1 is MNHNS and CDR2 is SASEGT in the germline V gene. The length of the CDR3 is 15 residues. V was shortened by 5 bases and J by 10 bases, with 18 bases between the two germline ends. CDR3 residues: CASSSPGGTGSPLHF. The DNA for the CDR3 is TGTGCCAGCAGTTCACCAGGAGGGACCGGCTCACCCCTCCACTTT.

The V and J genes are TRBV7-2 and TRBJ2-5; 9 bases fit TRBD2. With V trimmed by 1 base and J by 0 bases, 3 bases remained unmatched. This CDR3 is built from 16 residues. Germline V CDR1 and CDR2: SGHTA, FQGNSA. CDR3 nucleotide sequence: TGTGCCAGCAGCTTAGGGAGCGGGGGGAACCAAGAGACCCAGTACTTC. Protein sequence: CASSLGSGGNQETQYF. Full variable domain (rest looked up from reference TRBV7-2 and TRBJ2-5): GAGVSQSPSNKVTEKGKDVELRCDPISGHTALYWYRQSLGQGLEFLIYFQGNSAPDKSGLPSDRFSAERTGGSVSTLTIQRTQQEDSAVYLCASSLGSGGNQETQYFGPGTRLLVL.

The chain is built from TRBV7-9 and TRBJ1-6; D unresolved. With 5 bases removed from V and 4 bases from J, the gap between germline ends came to 9 bases. This CDR3 contains 14 residues. Germline values: CDR1 SEHNR, CDR2 FQNEAQ (reference sequence). CDR3 sequence (DNA): TGTGCCAGCAGCCCTGAACAGTATAATTCACCCCTCCACTTT. It yields the protein CASSPEQYNSPLHF.

The rearrangement joins TRBV6-5 to TRBJ1-2; 8 positions match TRBD1. The V gene end was trimmed by 5 bases and the J gene end by 8 bases; junction bases not matched to a gene: 7. CDR1 is MNHEY, CDR2 SVGAGI, per germline. The CDR3 consists of 13 residues. CDR3 bases: TGTGCCAGCAGTCCGCAGGGGGCGGTCGGCTACACCTTC. It encodes CASSPQGAVGYTF.

This clone was found a few times. V and J are TRBV4-1 and TRBJ2-1; D gene uncertain. Germline V CDR1 and CDR2: MGHRA, YSYEKL. V lost 3 bases, J lost 6 bases, and 15 bases lay in between. CDR3 length: 15 amino acids. CDR3 nucleotide sequence: TGCGCCAGCAGCCATCGCGAGGCCCTCGCCAATGAGCAGTTCTTC. Translating gives CASSHREALANEQFF.

V gene TRBV28 combines with J gene TRBJ1-4, with 8 bases matching TRBD1. Looked up from germline, CDR1 is MDHEN and CDR2 is SYDVKM. The V gene end was trimmed by 4 bases and the J gene end by 7 bases; junction bases not matched to a gene: 8. CDR3 length: 15 amino acids. This CDR3 reads CASSSQDRVGEKLFF. The CDR3 DNA sequence: TGTGCCAGCAGTTCCCAGGACAGGGTGGGTGAAAAACTGTTTTTT.

In regard to this clone: Other DNA sequences of this sample code for an identical CDR3. V usage is TRBV11-3 and J usage is TRBJ1-2; TRBD1 aligns across 8 bases. Germline V gene lookup returns CDR1 SGHNT and CDR2 YENEEA. V lost 2 bases and J lost 4; bases outside the gene matches: 0. CDR3 size: 13 residues. The CDR3 bases are TGTGCCAGCAGCTTAACAGGGGGCTATGGCTACACCTTC. Protein: CASSLTGGYGYTF.

This clone was recorded once. The V call is TRBV28, the J call TRBJ2-1; D uncertain. Germline values: CDR1 MDHEN, CDR2 SYDVKM. The V and J ends lost 6 bases and 5 bases respectively, with 20 bases between them. The CDR3 spans 16 residues. The DNA for the CDR3 is TGTGCCAGCAGCCCTGCGCCCCACCAGGTCCACAATGAGCAGTTCTTC. Protein: CASSPAPHQVHNEQFF.

The V and J genes are TRBV5-1 and TRBJ1-2, with 7 positions matching TRBD1. This CDR3 comprises 15 residues. Germline loops: CDR1 SGHRS, CDR2 YFSETQ. The V segment lost 3 bases and the J segment 4 bases; nucleotides outside the gene matches: 9. The CDR3 nucleotides are TGCGCCAGCAGCTCGTTGGAGGGGGCGCCCTATGGCTACACCTTC. It yields the protein CASSSLEGAPYGYTF.

The chain links TRBV7-2 to TRBJ2-1, with D perhaps matching TRBD1 (6 bases). The V gene lost 5 bases and the J gene lost 0 bases, with 11 bases spanning the gap. Germline V gives CDR1 SGHTA, CDR2 FQGNSA. The CDR3 runs 15 residues. For the CDR3, the DNA is TGTGCCAGCAGCCGAGGGGGAAGCTCCTACAATGAGCAGTTCTTC. Its translation is CASSRGGSSYNEQFF.

This sequence joins TRBV18 and TRBJ2-7; D is unresolved. The CDR3 is 16 residues long. Trimming cost V 3 bases and J 3 bases, with 18 bases left between them. Germline loops: CDR1 KGHSH, CDR2 LQKENI. The DNA for the CDR3 is TGTGCCAGCTCACCCAGACTTTCGCAGCCCGGCTACGAGCAGTACTTC. Protein: CASSPRLSQPGYEQYF. The full variable domain, in which reference TRBV18 and TRBJ2-7 provide the parts outside the CDR3, is NAGVMQNPRHLVRRRGQEARLRCSPMKGHSHVYWYRQLPEEGLKFMVYLQKENIIDESGMPKERFSAEFPKEGPSILRIQQVVRGDSAAYFCASSPRLSQPGYEQYFGPGTRLTVT.

V and J are TRBV25-1 and TRBJ1-2; 8 bases fit TRBD1. CDR3 length: 15 amino acids. Unmatched junction bases numbered 6, after V lost 2 bases and J lost 4 bases. Germline-derived CDR1 and CDR2 are MGHDK and SYGVNS. For the CDR3, the DNA is TGTGCCAGCAGTGAAACCCGGGACAGGTCCTATGGCTACACCTTC. It is translated as CASSETRDRSYGYTF.

This clone was seen a handful of times. The rearrangement joins TRBV19 to TRBJ1-3; D may be TRBD1 (6 bases). Germline V gene sequence: CDR1 LNHDA, CDR2 SQIVND (reference sequence). Trimming removed 5 bases at V and 0 bases at J, with 17 bases between. The CDR3 runs to 17 residues. For the CDR3, the DNA is TGTGCCAGTAGTGTTTCCGGGACACCCCACTCTGGAAACACCATATATTTT. Protein sequence: CASSVSGTPHSGNTIYF.

V and J are TRBV10-2 and TRBJ2-3; D is possibly TRBD2 (6 bases). The CDR3 loop spans 13 amino acids. V lost 4 bases, J lost 2 bases, and 7 bases lay in between. Germline V gives CDR1 WSHSY, CDR2 SAAADI. CDR3: CASSAGVTDTQYF. The DNA of the CDR3 is TGCGCCAGCAGTGCGGGGGTCACAGATACGCAGTATTTT.

The V call is TRBV6-5, the J call TRBJ1-6; possibly TRBD1 for D (5 bases). Trimming removed 3 bases from V and 5 bases from J, with 11 bases in between. The CDR3 sequence is 15 residues long. Looked up from germline, CDR1 is MNHEY and CDR2 is SVGAGI. CDR3 nucleotide sequence: TGTGCCAGCAGTTATGGGGGAGGGGATAATTCACCCCTCCACTTT. The encoded protein is CASSYGGGDNSPLHF.

This clone turned up a few times. V is TRBV18 and J is TRBJ2-7; D remains ambiguous. V dropped 5 bases and J dropped 3 bases, with 11 bases sitting between them. CDR1 and CDR2 from the germline V gene are KGHSH and LQKENI. The CDR3 totals 13 residues. As DNA, the CDR3 is TGTGCCAGCTCATCGTCCCAGAACTACGAGCAGTACTTC. Protein sequence: CASSSSQNYEQYF.

The chain uses TRBV7-9 and TRBJ2-7; no reliable D call. V lost 0 bases to trimming and J lost 3 bases, with 6 bases between them. The CDR3 is made up of 13 amino acids. Per the germline V gene, CDR1 is SEHNR and CDR2 is FQNEAQ (reference sequence). In nucleotides, the CDR3 is TGTGCCAGCAGCTTAGCGAATAGCTACGAGCAGTACTTC. Residues: CASSLANSYEQYF.

This clone was observed a handful of times. The genes are TRBV5-1 and TRBJ1-1; 8 positions match TRBD1. V trimming: 3 bases; J trimming: 5 bases; junction bases outside the gene matches: 6. CDR3 length: 14 residues. Germline V gene data show CDR1 as SGHRS and CDR2 as YFSETQ. The DNA of the CDR3 is TGCGCCAGCAGCTGGACAGGGTTCTGGACTGAAGCTTTCTTT. It encodes CASSWTGFWTEAFF.

The chain is built from TRBV11-2 and TRBJ2-7, with D perhaps matching TRBD1 (6 bases). Germline CDR1 SGHAT, CDR2 FQNNGV. V was shortened by 2 bases and J by 3 bases, with 17 bases between the two germline ends. The CDR3 has 16 amino acids. CDR3 sequence (DNA): TGTGCCAGCAGCTTAAGCCTTGGAGACAGGATCTACGAGCAGTACTTC. Translated: CASSLSLGDRIYEQYF.

V and J are TRBV7-2 and TRBJ1-2, with D perhaps TRBD1 (6 bases). With 8 bases removed from V and 0 bases from J, the gap between germline ends came to 13 bases. This CDR3 has 14 amino acids. Germline V gene sequence: CDR1 SGHTA, CDR2 FQGNSA. The CDR3 DNA reads TGTGCCAGCCGACGGGACATAACTAACTATGGCTACACCTTC. It codes for CASRRDITNYGYTF.

The rearrangement uses TRBV6-5 and TRBJ2-5, with TRBD2 matching 7 bases. V lost 2 bases, J lost 6 bases, and 12 bases stayed unmatched. CDR3 length: 16 amino acids. Germline CDR1 is MNHEY and CDR2 is SVGAGI. CDR3 region: CASSYPLGGGDQTQYF. The CDR3 nucleotides read TGTGCCAGCAGTTACCCACTCGGCGGGGGAGATCAGACCCAGTACTTC.

This clone was seen a handful of times. The V gene is TRBV30, the J gene TRBJ1-2; tentatively, D is TRBD1 (5 bases). Germline CDR1 GTSNPN, CDR2 SVGIG (reference sequence). The V and J ends lost 0 bases and 4 bases respectively, with 9 bases between them. The CDR3 contains 13 residues. CDR3 in amino acids: CAWSVGVAYGYTF. The CDR3 DNA follows: TGTGCCTGGAGTGTAGGGGTCGCCTATGGCTACACCTTC. The whole variable domain, filled in from reference TRBV30 and TRBJ1-2, reads SQTIHQWPATLVQPVGSPLSLECTVEGTSNPNLYWYRQAAGRGLQLLFYSVGIGQISSEVPQNLSASRPQDRQFILSSKKLLLSDSGFYLCAWSVGVAYGYTFGSGTRLTVV.